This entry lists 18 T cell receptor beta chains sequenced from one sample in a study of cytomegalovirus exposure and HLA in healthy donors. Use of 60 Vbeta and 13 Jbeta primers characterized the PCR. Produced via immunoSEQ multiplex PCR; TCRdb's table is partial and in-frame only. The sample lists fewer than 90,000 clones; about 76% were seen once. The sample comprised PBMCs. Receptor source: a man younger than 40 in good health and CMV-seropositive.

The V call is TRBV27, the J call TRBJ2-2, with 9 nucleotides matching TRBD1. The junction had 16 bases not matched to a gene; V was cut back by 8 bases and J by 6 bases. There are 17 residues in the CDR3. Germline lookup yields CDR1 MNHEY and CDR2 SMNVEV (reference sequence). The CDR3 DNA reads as TGTGCCAGCCTGAACCTAGCCGGGACAGGGATCCCCGGGGAGCTGTTTTTT. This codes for CASLNLAGTGIPGELFF.

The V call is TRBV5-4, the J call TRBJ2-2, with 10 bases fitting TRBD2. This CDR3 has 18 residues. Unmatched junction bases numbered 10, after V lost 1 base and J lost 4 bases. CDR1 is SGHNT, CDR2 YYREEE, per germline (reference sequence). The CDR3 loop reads CASSLQRGGQGSTGELFF. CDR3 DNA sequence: TGTGCCAGCAGCTTGCAGCGGGGGGGCCAGGGGAGCACCGGGGAGCTGTTTTTT. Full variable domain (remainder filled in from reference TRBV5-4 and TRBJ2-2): ETGVTQSPTHLIKTRGQQVTLRCSSQSGHNTVSWYQQALGQGPQFIFQYYREEENGRGNFPPRFSGLQFPNYSSELNVNALELDDSALYLCASSLQRGGQGSTGELFFGEGSRLTVL.

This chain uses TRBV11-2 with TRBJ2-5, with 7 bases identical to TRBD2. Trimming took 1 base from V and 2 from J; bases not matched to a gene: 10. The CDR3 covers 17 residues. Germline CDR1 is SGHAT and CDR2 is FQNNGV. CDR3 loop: CASSLGRLASGQETQYF. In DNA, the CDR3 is TGTGCCAGCAGCTTAGGGCGGTTGGCTAGCGGACAAGAGACCCAGTACTTC.

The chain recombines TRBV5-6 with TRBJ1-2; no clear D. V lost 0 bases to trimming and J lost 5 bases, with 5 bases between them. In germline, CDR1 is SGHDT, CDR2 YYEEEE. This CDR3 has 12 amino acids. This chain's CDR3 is CASSLEPYGYTF. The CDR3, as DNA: TGTGCCAGCAGCTTGGAGCCGTATGGCTACACCTTC.

The CDR3 bases are TGTGCCTGGAGTCAACCGGGACACAGTAATGAAAAACTGTTTTTT. Translating it yields CAWSQPGHSNEKLFF. This chain uses TRBV30 with TRBJ1-4, with D possibly matching TRBD1 (6 bases). CDR3 length equals 15 residues. CDR1 is GTSNPN and CDR2 is SVGIG in the germline V gene (reference sequence). V dropped 2 bases and J dropped 4 bases, with 14 bases sitting between them.

The CDR3 spells CATSRGGASTDTQYF. CDR3 bases: TGTGCCACCAGCAGGGGAGGGGCTAGCACAGATACGCAGTATTTT. The chain couples TRBV15 to TRBJ2-3; 7 bases map to TRBD2. CDR1 is LNHNV and CDR2 is YYDKDF in the germline V gene (reference sequence). The CDR3 consists of 15 residues. Germline trimming cut 3 bases from V and 0 bases from J; bases unmatched to any gene: 3.

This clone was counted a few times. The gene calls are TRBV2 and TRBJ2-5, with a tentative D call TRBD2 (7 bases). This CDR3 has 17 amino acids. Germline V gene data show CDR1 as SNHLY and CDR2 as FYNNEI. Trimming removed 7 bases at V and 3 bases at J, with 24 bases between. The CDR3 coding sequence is TGTGCCAGCACCGCGGGGGCGCCCTTCGGAGTCGAAGAGACCCAGTACTTC. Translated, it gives CASTAGAPFGVEETQYF.

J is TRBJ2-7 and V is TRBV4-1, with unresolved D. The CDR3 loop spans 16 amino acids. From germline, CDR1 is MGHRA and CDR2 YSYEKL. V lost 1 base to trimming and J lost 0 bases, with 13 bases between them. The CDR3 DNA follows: TGCGCCAGCAGCCAAGGACTCGTCCCGAGCTCCTACGAGCAGTACTTC. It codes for CASSQGLVPSSYEQYF.

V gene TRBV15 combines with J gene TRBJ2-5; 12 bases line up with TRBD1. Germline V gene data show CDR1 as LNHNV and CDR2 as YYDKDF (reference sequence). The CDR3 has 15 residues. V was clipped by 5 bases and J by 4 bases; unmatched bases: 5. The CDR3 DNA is TGTGCCACCAGCTGGGACAGGGGGCATCGAGAGACCCAGTACTTC. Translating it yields CATSWDRGHRETQYF. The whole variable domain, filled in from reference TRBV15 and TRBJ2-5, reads DAMVIQNPRYQVTQFGKPVTLSCSQTLNHNVMYWYQQKSSQAPKLLFHYYDKDFNNEADTPDNFQSRRPNTSFCFLDIRSPGLGDTAMYLCATSWDRGHRETQYFGPGTRLLVL.

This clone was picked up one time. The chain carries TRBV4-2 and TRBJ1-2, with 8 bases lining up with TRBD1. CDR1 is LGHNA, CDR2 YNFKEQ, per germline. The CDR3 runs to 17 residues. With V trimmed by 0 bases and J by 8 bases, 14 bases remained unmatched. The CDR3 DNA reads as TGTGCCAGCAGCCAAGATATTAGGTGGGACAGGACCGGGGGCTACACCTTC. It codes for CASSQDIRWDRTGGYTF.

In nucleotides, the CDR3 is TGTGCCAGTAGTATCAGACAGGCACCCCTCCACTTT. It encodes CASSIRQAPLHF. The chain carries TRBV19 and TRBJ1-6; D may be TRBD1 (6 bases). V was cut by 3 bases and J by 11 bases, with 8 bases left in between. Germline V gene lookup returns CDR1 LNHDA and CDR2 SQIVND (reference sequence). This CDR3 spans 12 amino acids.

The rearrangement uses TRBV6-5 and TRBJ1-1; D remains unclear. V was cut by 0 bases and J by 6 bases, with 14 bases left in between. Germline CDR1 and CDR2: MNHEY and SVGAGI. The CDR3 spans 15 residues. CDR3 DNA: TGTGCCAGCAGTTACTCGTCCGGGATTCGGTCTGAAGCTTTCTTT. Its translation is CASSYSSGIRSEAFF.

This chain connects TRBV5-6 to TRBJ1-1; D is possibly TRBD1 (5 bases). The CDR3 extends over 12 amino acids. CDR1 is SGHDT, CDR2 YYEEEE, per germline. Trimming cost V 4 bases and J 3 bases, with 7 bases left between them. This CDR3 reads CASSPGHTEAFF. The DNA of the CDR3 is TGTGCCAGCAGCCCAGGGCACACTGAAGCTTTCTTT.

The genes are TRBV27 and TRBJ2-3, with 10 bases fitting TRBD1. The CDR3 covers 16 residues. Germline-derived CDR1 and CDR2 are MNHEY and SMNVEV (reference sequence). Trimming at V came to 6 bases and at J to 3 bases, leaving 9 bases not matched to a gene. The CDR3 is CASSFLGQGSTDTQYF. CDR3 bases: TGTGCCAGCAGCTTCTTGGGACAGGGGTCGACAGATACGCAGTATTTT.

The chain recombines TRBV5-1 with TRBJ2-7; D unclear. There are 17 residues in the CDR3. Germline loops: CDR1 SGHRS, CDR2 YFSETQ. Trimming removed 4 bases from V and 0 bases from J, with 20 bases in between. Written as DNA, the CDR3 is TGCGCCAGCAGCCCCCGCCCATATACTCAAAGCTCCTACGAGCAGTACTTC. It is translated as CASSPRPYTQSSYEQYF. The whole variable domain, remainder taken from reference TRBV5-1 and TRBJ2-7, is KAGVTQTPRYLIKTRGQQVTLSCSPISGHRSVSWYQQTPGQGLQFLFEYFSETQRNKGNFPGRFSGRQFSNSRSEMNVSTLELGDSALYLCASSPRPYTQSSYEQYFGPGTRLTVT.

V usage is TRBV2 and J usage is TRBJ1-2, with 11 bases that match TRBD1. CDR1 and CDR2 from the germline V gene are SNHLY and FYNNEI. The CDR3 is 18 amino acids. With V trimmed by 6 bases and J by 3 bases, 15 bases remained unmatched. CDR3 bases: TGTGCCAGCAGCGCCCTGAGGGACAGGGGGGCGGTTCACTATGGCTACACCTTC. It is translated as CASSALRDRGAVHYGYTF. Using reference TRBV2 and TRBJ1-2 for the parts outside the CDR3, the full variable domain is EPEVTQTPSHQVTQMGQEVILRCVPISNHLYFYWYRQILGQKVEFLVSFYNNEISEKSEIFDDQFSVERPDGSNFTLKIRSTKLEDSAMYFCASSALRDRGAVHYGYTFGSGTRLTVV.

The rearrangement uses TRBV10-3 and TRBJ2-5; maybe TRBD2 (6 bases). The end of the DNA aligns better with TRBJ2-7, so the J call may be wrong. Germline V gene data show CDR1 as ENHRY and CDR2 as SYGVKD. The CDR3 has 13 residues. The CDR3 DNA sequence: TGTGCCATCAGTCCCGGGGGATCCTACGAGCAGTACTTC. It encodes CAISPGGSYEQYF.

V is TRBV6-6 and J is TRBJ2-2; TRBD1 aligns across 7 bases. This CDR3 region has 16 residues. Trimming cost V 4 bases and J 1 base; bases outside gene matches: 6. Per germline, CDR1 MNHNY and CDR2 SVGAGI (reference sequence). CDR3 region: CASSSGTAMNTGELFF. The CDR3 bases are TGTGCCAGCAGTTCCGGGACAGCGATGAACACCGGGGAGCTGTTTTTT.